This T cell receptor (beta chain) comes out of a study of PD-1 blockade in mismatch repair-deficient tumors (dated by TCRdb to 2016 to 2017). Regarding the complete study: The trial enrolled fewer than 90 consecutive patients with roughly twelve mismatch repair-deficient cancer types between September 2013 and 2016, all previously treated and progressing. Tumor-associated T cell clones were tracked in the peripheral blood of patients responding to PD-1 blockade by deep sequencing of TCR CDR3 regions. Overall results and qualifications from the work: Tumor-resident clones, often undetectable in blood before treatment, expanded rapidly after pembrolizumab and then contracted, generally before radiologic responses.

V loses 2 bases at its end and J loses 9 bases; junction bases beyond the gene matches: 9. From the cysteine through the phenylalanine, the CDR3 covers 14 amino acids. The DNA shown is the 42-base CDR3, in frame from base 1. Sequences MNHNS (CDR1) and SASEGT (CDR2) are obtained from the germline V gene. Details on this clone: What antigen it recognizes has not been identified. Qualities for individual bases were not recorded, and no much larger clone is one base off.

For every enrolled patient, mismatch repair deficiency was confirmed by either polymerase chain reaction or immunohistochemistry. Three patients who responded to pembrolizumab therapy underwent TCR sequencing. In the phase II trial, pembrolizumab PD-1 blockade was tested prospectively in advanced mismatch repair-deficient cancers, no matter which tissue of origin the cancers came from. Serial peripheral blood T cell samples were collected before and at multiple times after starting PD-1 blockade. The timing of each blood sample was reported as weeks after the first dose of pembrolizumab. The library came from the immunoSEQ multiplex PCR assay. TCRdb took over this immuneACCESS table, retaining in-frame rearrangements with V and J assigned. Such tables are incomplete; in checked studies, under half of the missing clones stem from an unresolved V gene, and the remainder is unexplained. The sample yields 12,000 to 15,000 clones; around 83% were counted once. Together, the top ten hold about 1.7% of the sample.

Recombination joined TRBV6-1 with TRBJ2-7; 8 bases in between match TRBD1. This specimen was PBMCs, taken roughly 15 weeks after starting pembrolizumab. The clonotype originates from an adult with mismatch repair-deficient cancer. The CDR3 has the sequence CASSELGTGLRQYF. The sequence in DNA is TGTGCCAGCAGTGAATTGGGGACAGGTCTACGGCAGTACTTC.